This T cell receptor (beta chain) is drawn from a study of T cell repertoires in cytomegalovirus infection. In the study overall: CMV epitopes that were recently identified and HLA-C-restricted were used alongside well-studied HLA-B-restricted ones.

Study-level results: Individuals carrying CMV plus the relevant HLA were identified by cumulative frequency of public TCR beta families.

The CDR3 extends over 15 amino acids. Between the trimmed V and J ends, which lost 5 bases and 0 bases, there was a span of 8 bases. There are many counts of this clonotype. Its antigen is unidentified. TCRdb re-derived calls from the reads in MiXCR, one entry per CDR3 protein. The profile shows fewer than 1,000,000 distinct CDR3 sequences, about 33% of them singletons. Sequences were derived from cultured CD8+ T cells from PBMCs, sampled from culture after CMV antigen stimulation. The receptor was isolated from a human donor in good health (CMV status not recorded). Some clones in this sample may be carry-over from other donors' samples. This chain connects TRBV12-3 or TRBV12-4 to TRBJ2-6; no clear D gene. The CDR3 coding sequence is TGTGCCAGCAGTACAAGATTCTCTGGGGCCAACGTCCTGACTTTC. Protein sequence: CASSTRFSGANVLTF.